The 6 T cell receptor beta chains given below trace back to one sample, sequenced in a study of blood T cell repertoires in COVID-19. Data came from immunoSEQ multiplex PCR; TCRdb stores just in-frame clones and leaves some out. The repertoire holds fewer than 650,000 clones, with roughly nine tenths as singletons. Input material: peripheral blood. All receptors come from a woman aged 45 to 65 with COVID-19, enrolled during active disease.

This clone came up a few times. The chain uses TRBV2 and TRBJ2-5; TRBD2 might be the D (6 bases). Germline CDR1 and CDR2: SNHLY and FYNNEI. The CDR3 spans 14 residues. With 7 bases removed from V and 2 bases from J, the gap between germline ends came to 14 bases. The CDR3 DNA follows: TGTGCCAGCATAACGGAGGAGGGGCAAGAGACCCAGTACTTC. Translating gives CASITEEGQETQYF.

The chain is built from TRBV6-5 and TRBJ1-1, with D possibly matching TRBD1 (6 bases). The V end lost 2 bases, the J end lost 1 base, and 8 bases lay between the germline ends. This CDR3 spans 14 amino acids. Per the germline V gene, CDR1 is MNHEY and CDR2 is SVGAGI. Here the CDR3 reads CASSYKGENTEAFF. DNA of the CDR3: TGTGCCAGCAGTTACAAGGGGGAGAACACTGAAGCTTTCTTT.

CDR3 residues: CASSPYTITGNTEAFF. CDR3 DNA: TGCGCCAGCAGCCCGTACACAATCACAGGTAACACTGAAGCTTTCTTT. The V call is TRBV5-1, the J call TRBJ1-1; tentative D call: TRBD1 (5 bases). In germline, CDR1 is SGHRS, CDR2 YFSETQ. With 4 bases removed from V and 2 bases from J, the gap between germline ends came to 18 bases. This CDR3 has 16 amino acids.

This clone appeared a single time. The chain carries TRBV7-3 and TRBJ1-2, with TRBD1 as a possible D gene (5 bases). CDR1 is SGHTA and CDR2 is FQGTGA in the germline V gene. V shed 5 bases and J shed 8 bases, with 18 bases lying between them. The CDR3 is 14 amino acids. The CDR3, as DNA: TGTGCCAGCAGCCCCCCGGGGAGGTCAGGGGGCTACACCTTC. This translates into CASSPPGRSGGYTF.

The J gene is TRBJ1-6, the V gene TRBV30; 10 bases match TRBD1. V shed 2 bases, J shed 6 bases, and the junction held 7 bases outside the gene matches. The CDR3 totals 16 residues. Per germline, CDR1 GTSNPN and CDR2 SVGIG (reference sequence). In DNA form, the CDR3 reads TGTGCCTGGAGTTTAGGCGGGACAGGGGTTAATTCACCCCTCCACTTT. Its protein is CAWSLGGTGVNSPLHF.

The chain links TRBV28 to TRBJ2-7; 7 nucleotides line up with TRBD1. With V trimmed by 4 bases and J by 4 bases, 13 bases remained unmatched. The CDR3 consists of 16 residues. Per the germline V gene, CDR1 is MDHEN and CDR2 is SYDVKM. CDR3 sequence: CASSSPARQGSYEQYF. CDR3 in DNA: TGTGCCAGCAGTTCCCCGGCACGACAGGGATCGTACGAGCAGTACTTC.